What follows are 5 T cell receptor beta chains derived from one specimen sequenced in a study of shared clonotypes between healthy human individuals. This table comes from immunoSEQ multiplex PCR, and its TCRdb copy is limited to in-frame clones, with some not included. The sample yields some 2,000,000 clones, 85% to 95% seen once. The specimen was naive CD4+ T cells sorted from blood. Subset given: CD45RA+ positively selected. The source of these receptors is a man between 18 and 35 years old in good health.

This sequence joins TRBV5-1 and TRBJ1-3, with D tentatively TRBD1 (5 bases). The V and J ends lost 4 bases and 0 bases respectively, with 14 bases between them. Per germline, CDR1 SGHRS and CDR2 YFSETQ. The CDR3 contains 16 residues. This CDR3 reads CASSPEDISSGNTIYF. The DNA of the CDR3 is TGCGCCAGCAGCCCGGAGGACATTAGCTCTGGAAACACCATATATTTT. Filled out from reference TRBV5-1 and TRBJ1-3, the complete variable domain reads KAGVTQTPRYLIKTRGQQVTLSCSPISGHRSVSWYQQTPGQGLQFLFEYFSETQRNKGNFPGRFSGRQFSNSRSEMNVSTLELGDSALYLCASSPEDISSGNTIYFGEGSWLTVV.

The rearrangement uses TRBV19 and TRBJ1-1, with D uncertain. From germline, CDR1 is LNHDA and CDR2 SQIVND (reference sequence). With 8 bases removed from V and 4 bases from J, the gap between germline ends came to 14 bases. CDR3 length: 13 residues. CDR3 loop: CASSSVGSTEAFF. CDR3 bases: TGTGCCAGTTCCTCGGTGGGGAGCACTGAAGCTTTCTTT.

The chain has TRBV6-6 and TRBJ1-5; D is ambiguous. The V end was cut by 0 bases, the J end by 4 bases, with 7 bases between. Germline CDR1 is MNHNY and CDR2 is SVGAGI (reference sequence). This CDR3 contains 14 residues. The CDR3 DNA follows: TGTGCCAGCAGTTACTCCTATGGGAATCAGCCCCAGCATTTT. Its protein is CASSYSYGNQPQHF.

This rearrangement joins TRBV6-1 to TRBJ2-7; D remains unclear. The CDR3 runs to 12 residues. Germline loops: CDR1 MNHNS, CDR2 SASEGT. V was clipped by 6 bases and J by 6 bases, with 12 bases between them. The DNA for the CDR3 is TGTGCCAGCAGCCCTATCCTAGTCGAGCAGTACTTC. It yields the protein CASSPILVEQYF.

The rearrangement uses TRBV30 and TRBJ2-1, with 10 bases aligning to TRBD2. The CDR3 totals 17 residues. CDR1 and CDR2 from the germline V gene are GTSNPN and SVGIG (reference sequence). The junction had 6 bases not matched to a gene; V was cut back by 0 bases and J by 1 base. CDR3 coding DNA: TGTGCCTGGAGTGTAGAATGGACTAGCGGATCCTACAATGAGCAGTTCTTC. Protein sequence: CAWSVEWTSGSYNEQFF.